The present T cell receptor (beta chain) was sequenced within a study of T cell responses to AZD1222 COVID-19 vaccine. Germline-derived CDR1 and CDR2 are PRHDT and FYEKMQ (reference sequence). CDR3 length: 14 residues. Trimming took 4 bases from V and 3 from J, leaving 11 bases between them. Profiled with immunoSEQ multiplex PCR; TCRdb holds only in-frame clones, not every one. The sample shows around 99,000 clones, around 90% of them seen only once. This TCR derives from an adult in good health. The chain is built from TRBV13 and TRBJ2-3; D may be TRBD2 (5 bases). The source material was peripheral blood, sampled on day 0 of AZD1222 vaccination. CDR3 in amino acids: CASSSQRFTDTQYF. DNA for the CDR3: TGTGCCAGCAGCTCCCAGCGGTTTACAGATACGCAGTATTTT.